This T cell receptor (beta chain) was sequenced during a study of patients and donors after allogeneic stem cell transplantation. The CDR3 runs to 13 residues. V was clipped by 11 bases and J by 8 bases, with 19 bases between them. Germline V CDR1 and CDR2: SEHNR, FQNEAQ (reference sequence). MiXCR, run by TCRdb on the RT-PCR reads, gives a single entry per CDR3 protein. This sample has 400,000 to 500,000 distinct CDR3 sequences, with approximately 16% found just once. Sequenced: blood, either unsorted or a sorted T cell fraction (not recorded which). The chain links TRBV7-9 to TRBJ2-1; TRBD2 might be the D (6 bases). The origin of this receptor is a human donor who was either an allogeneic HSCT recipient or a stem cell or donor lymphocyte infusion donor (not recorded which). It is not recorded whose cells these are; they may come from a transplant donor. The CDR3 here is CASRLATMDEQFF. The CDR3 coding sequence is TGTGCCTCCAGGCTAGCGACGATGGATGAGCAGTTCTTC.